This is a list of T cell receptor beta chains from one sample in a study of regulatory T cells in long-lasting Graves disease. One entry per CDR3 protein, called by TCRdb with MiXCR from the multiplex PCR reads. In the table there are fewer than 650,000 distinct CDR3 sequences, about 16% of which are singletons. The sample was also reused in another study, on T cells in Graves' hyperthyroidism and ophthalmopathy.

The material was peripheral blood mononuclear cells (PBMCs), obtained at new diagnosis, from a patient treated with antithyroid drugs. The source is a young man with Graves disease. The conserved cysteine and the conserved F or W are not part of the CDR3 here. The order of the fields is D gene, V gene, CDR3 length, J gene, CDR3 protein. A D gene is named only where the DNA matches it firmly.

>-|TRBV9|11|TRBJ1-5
ASSVSINQPQH
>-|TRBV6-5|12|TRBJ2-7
ASSFFGQPYEQY
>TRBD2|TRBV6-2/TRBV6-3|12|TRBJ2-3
ASTNSGRSDTQY
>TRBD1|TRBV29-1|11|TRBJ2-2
SVPDRYTGELF
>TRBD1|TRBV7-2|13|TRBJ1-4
ASSLVTGGGEKLF
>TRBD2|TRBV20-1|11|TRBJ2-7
SARGGDSYEQY
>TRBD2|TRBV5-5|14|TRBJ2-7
ASSPGLAEVSYEQY
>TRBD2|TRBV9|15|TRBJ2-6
ASSLTSGGSGANVLT
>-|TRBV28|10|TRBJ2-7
ASSLSEYEQY
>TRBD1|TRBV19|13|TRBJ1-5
ASSIAGTGGPPQH
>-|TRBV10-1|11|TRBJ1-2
ASRIDRPYGYT
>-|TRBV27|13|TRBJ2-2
ASSSRVSYTGELF
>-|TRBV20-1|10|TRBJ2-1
SARGSGNEQF
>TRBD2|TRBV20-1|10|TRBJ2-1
SGTSGDNEQF
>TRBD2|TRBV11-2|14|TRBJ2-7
ASSFELLAGPYEQY
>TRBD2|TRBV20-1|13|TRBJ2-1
SARDSLAGGNEQF
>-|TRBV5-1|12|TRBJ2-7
ASKPVDSAYEQY
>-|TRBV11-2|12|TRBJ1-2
ASSFGGPIGGYT
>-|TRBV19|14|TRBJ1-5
ASMLMGTSSNQPQH
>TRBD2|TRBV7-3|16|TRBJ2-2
ASSLTPTSGRDTGELF
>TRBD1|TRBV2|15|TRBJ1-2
ASSEALRTGVGYGYT
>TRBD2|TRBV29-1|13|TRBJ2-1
SVASGSSAYNEQF
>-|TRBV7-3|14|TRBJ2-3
ASSLTPDLNTDTQY
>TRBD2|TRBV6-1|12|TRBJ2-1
ASSEAGGYNEQF
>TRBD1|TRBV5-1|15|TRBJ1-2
ASSPRTGQLLNYGYT
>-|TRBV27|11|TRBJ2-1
ASSLGAYNEQF
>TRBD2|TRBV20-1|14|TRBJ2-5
SARDITSGRWETQY
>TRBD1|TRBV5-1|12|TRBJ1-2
ASSLMDRVDGYT
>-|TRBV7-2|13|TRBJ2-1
ASSTPQGGINEQF
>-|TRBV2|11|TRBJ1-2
ASSEQGFSGYT
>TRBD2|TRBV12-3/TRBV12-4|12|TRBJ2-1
ASSPISTSGEQF
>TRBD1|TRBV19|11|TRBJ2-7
ASRDRTTYEQY
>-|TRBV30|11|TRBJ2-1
AWSVRSAGRGF
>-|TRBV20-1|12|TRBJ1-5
SASRGNLNQPQH
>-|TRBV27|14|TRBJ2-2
ASSLNRKAYTGELF
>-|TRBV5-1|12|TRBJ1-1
ASSLSMSDTEAF
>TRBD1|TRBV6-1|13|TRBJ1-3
ASRPGQGTGNTIY
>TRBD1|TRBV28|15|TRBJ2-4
ASRSPQGARAKNIQY
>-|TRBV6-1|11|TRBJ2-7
ASRGGDRYEQY
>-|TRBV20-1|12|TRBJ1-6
SAARGEYNSPLH
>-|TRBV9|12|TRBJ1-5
ASSPGPSNQPQH
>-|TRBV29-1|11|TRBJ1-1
SVAGRMNTKAF
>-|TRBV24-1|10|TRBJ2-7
ATSDSGTEQY
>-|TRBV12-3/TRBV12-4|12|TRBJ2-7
ASSFNRETYEQY
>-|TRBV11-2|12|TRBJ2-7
ASSLDLIAYEQY
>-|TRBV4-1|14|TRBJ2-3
ASSQPTGRTTDTQY
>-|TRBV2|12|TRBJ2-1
ASTVLSSYNEQF
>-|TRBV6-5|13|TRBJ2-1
ASSYGQGGGNEQF
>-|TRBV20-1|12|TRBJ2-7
SADPNSETYEQY
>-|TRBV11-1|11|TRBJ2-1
ASSPKADNEQF
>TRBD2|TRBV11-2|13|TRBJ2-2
ASGRTSGYTGELF
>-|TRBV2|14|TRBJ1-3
ASSWATSSSGNTIY
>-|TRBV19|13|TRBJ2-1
ASSISVVGGDEQF